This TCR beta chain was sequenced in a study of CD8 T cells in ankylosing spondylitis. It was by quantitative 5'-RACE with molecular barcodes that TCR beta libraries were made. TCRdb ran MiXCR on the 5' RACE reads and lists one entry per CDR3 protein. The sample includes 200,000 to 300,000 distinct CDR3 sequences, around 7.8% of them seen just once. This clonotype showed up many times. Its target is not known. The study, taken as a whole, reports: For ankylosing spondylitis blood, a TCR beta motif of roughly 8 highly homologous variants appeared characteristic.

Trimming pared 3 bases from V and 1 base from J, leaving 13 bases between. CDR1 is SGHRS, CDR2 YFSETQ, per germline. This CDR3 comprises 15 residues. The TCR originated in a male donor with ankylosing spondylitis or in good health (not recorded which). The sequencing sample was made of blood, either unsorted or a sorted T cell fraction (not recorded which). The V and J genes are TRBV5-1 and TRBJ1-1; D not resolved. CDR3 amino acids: CASSSGAVGNTEAFF. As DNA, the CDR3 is TGCGCCAGCAGCTCCGGTGCGGTGGGGAACACTGAAGCTTTCTTT.